These T cell receptor beta chains were read from a single sample in a study of response to subunit inactivated influenza vaccine. Each CDR3 protein is one row after TCRdb ran MiXCR on the RT-PCR reads. The data contain about 480,000 distinct CDR3 sequences, 25% of them singletons. This sample comprised CD4+ T cells sorted from PBMCs, obtained 4 to 6 days after vaccination. The receptor set was obtained from a man aged 45 to 65 who received an inactivated influenza vaccine. Each CDR3 is given with its conserved first and last residue. Each record gives: J gene, V gene, CDR3 protein.

TRBJ2-5,TRBV4-3,CASSDGSGEETQYF
TRBJ1-1,TRBV20-1,CSVLEPGGLTTEAFF
TRBJ2-7,TRBV6-5,CASSYAPGQAPGEQYF
TRBJ2-3,TRBV10-3,CAISDPTSTDTQYF
TRBJ2-3,TRBV7-9,CASRRSRDRVFTDTQYF
TRBJ1-6,TRBV9,CASSVGVRGNSPLHF
TRBJ2-2,TRBV28,CASSLISVVNTGELFF
TRBJ2-1,TRBV20-1,CSARDLLAANEQFF
TRBJ1-4,TRBV6-5,CASSYGGDRSEKLFF
TRBJ2-7,TRBV5-1,CASSHLSDRGYEQYF
TRBJ2-3,TRBV5-1,CASSLGAGTNTDTQYF
TRBJ2-3,TRBV6-2/TRBV6-3,CASSSLAGPTPGTQYF
TRBJ2-3,TRBV6-1,CASRGAGGGHTQYF
TRBJ2-4,TRBV20-1,CCARPLGQLGDKNIQYF
TRBJ2-5,TRBV5-5,CASRSRDTHQETQYF
TRBJ2-7,TRBV12-3/TRBV12-4,CASSFSGSGSASEQYF
TRBJ2-7,TRBV13,CASSQDRQPYEQYF
TRBJ1-1,TRBV20-1,CSASSQGQFANTEAFF
TRBJ2-7,TRBV12-3/TRBV12-4,CASSSSGSWSEQYF
TRBJ2-3,TRBV5-1,CASSRDRTRYTDTQYF
TRBJ2-1,TRBV7-9,CASSLWSVVDNEQFF
TRBJ2-1,TRBV20-1,CSATGTSYNEQFF
TRBJ2-6,TRBV5-1,CASSAGQGTGANVLTF
TRBJ2-2,TRBV10-3,CAIRDPNRGGDAGELFF
TRBJ1-5,TRBV24-1,CATSQGEGNQPQHF
TRBJ2-2,TRBV12-3/TRBV12-4,CASSLGPPTGELFF